This entry concerns a single T cell receptor beta chain. This clonotype was seen at least ten times. Its antigen has not been determined. Base qualities are not provided; no much larger clone lies one nucleotide away. These data come from a study of T cell repertoires in cytomegalovirus infection (dated by TCRdb to between 2019 and 2020). For the study in its entirety: Because public TCR beta signatures pointed to carriage of CMV infection together with the matching HLA type, the HLA type of each donor mattered for the analysis. Results the study describes overall, beyond this receptor: In both this cohort and an independent approximately 350-donor cohort, the cumulative frequency of public TCR beta family members distinguished carriers of CMV infection plus the relevant HLA type. The ex vivo response was dominated by HLA-C-restricted CMV-specific TCR beta clonotypes, which also provided the single most frequent clonotype in two of eight donors.

Including the terminal cysteine and phenylalanine, the CDR3 comprises 14 residues. The entry retains the CDR3 DNA only, 42 bases that are in frame from base 1. CDR1 and CDR2, per the germline V gene (reference sequence), are SEHNR and FQNEAQ. V is trimmed back by 6 bases and J by 7 bases, and the junction contains 8 bases that no gene match accounts for. Sequencing took place on an Illumina HiSeq 1500. TCRdb reprocessed the public reads (quality trimming at Q25 with fastp, clone calling with MiXCR) and kept in-frame beta chains. Rows with a matching CDR3 protein are joined into one entry that keeps the most common DNA and genes. The sample data list 680,000 or so distinct CDR3 sequences, and less than 40% of these were observed just once. In total, the top ten clones hold around 2.6% of the sample.

This TCR was recovered from a human donor in good health (CMV status not recorded). Some clones in this sample may be carry-over from other donors' samples. The receptor chain draws on TRBV7-9 and TRBJ2-1, and TRBD2 matches 8 of the central bases. The sequenced material came from PBMCs. CDR3 reads: CASRRISGGNEQFF. In nucleotides, the sequence is TGTGCCAGCAGGCGGATAAGCGGGGGAAATGAGCAGTTCTTC.